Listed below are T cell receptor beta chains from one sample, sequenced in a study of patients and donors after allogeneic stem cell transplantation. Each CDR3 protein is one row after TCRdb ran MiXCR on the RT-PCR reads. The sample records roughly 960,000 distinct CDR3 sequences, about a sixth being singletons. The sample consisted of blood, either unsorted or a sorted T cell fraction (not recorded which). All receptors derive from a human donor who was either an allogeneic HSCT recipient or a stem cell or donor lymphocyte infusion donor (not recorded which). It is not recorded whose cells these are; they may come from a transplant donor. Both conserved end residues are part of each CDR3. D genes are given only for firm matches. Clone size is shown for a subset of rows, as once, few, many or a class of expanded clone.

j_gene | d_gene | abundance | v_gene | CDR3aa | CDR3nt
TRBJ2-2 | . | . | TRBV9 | CASSVGRGPIGTGELFF | TGTGCCAGCAGCGTAGGAAGAGGCCCAATAGGTACCGGGGAGCTGTTTTTT
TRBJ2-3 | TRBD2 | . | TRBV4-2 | CASSQVQVTSDTQYF | TGTGCCAGCAGCCAAGTTCAGGTGACTAGCGATACGCAGTATTTT
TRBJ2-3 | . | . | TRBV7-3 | CASSLKPEVTQYF | TGTGCCAGCAGCTTAAAACCCGAGGTTACGCAGTATTTT
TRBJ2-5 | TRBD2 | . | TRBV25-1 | CASSETASGETQYF | TGTGCCAGCAGTGAAACGGCTAGCGGGGAGACCCAGTACTTC
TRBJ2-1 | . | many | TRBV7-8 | CASTTSYNEQFF | TGTGCCAGCACCACTAGTTACAATGAGCAGTTCTTC
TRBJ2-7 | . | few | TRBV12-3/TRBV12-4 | CASSFGDRPNEQYF | TGTGCCAGCAGTTTTGGAGACAGGCCCAACGAGCAGTACTTC
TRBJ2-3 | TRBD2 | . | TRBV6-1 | CASKRSGGASTDTQYF | TGTGCCAGCAAACGCAGCGGGGGGGCTAGCACAGATACGCAGTATTTT
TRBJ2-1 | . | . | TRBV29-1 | CSVGYPAGFYNEQFF | TGCAGCGTTGGGTATCCAGCGGGCTTTTACAATGAGCAGTTCTTC
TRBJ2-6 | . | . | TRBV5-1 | CASSLALRSGANVLTF | TGCGCCAGCAGCTTGGCCCTTCGCTCTGGGGCCAACGTCCTGACTTTC
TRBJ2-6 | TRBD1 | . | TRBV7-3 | CASSVRTGRGGANVLTF | TGTGCCAGCAGCGTTCGGACAGGGAGAGGTGGGGCCAACGTCCTGACTTTC
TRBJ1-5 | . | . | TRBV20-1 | CSATPPGDGNQPQHF | TGCAGTGCTACCCCCCCGGGGGATGGCAATCAGCCCCAGCATTTT
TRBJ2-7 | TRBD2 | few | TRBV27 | CASSLKPGLDSYEQYF | TGTGCCAGCAGTTTAAAGCCCGGACTAGACTCCTACGAGCAGTACTTC
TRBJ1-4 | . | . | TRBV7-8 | CASLSEEKLFF | TGTGCCAGCCTGTCTGAGGAAAAACTGTTTTTT
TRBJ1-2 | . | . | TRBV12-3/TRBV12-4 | CASSFGTLGGGYTF | TGTGCCAGCAGTTTTGGGACCTTGGGTGGTGGCTACACCTTC
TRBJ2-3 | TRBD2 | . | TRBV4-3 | CASSHGQAGATDTQYF | TGCGCCAGCAGCCATGGACAAGCGGGGGCCACAGATACGCAGTATTTT
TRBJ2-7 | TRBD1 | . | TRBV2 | CASSDPGQGSYEQYF | TGTGCCAGCAGCGATCCGGGACAGGGGAGCTACGAGCAGTACTTC
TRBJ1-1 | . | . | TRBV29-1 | CSVQRPVEFF | TGCAGCGTTCAACGGCCCGTTGAGTTCTTT
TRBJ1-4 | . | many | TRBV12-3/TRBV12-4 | CASRKNEKLFF | TGTGCCAGCAGGAAAAATGAAAAACTGTTTTTT
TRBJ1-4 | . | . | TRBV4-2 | CASSLAGEKLFF | TGTGCCAGCAGCCTAGCGGGTGAAAAACTGTTTTTT
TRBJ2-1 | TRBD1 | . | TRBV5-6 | CASSSDRAEGEQFF | TGTGCCAGCAGCTCGGACAGGGCGGAGGGCGAGCAGTTCTTC
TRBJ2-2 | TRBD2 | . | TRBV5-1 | CASSLRPLGLAANTGELFF | TGCGCCAGCAGCCTGAGACCCCTAGGACTAGCGGCGAACACCGGGGAGCTGTTTTTT
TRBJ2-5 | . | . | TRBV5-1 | CASSLLGRGVQETQYF | TGCGCCAGCAGCTTGTTGGGTCGAGGGGTCCAAGAGACCCAGTACTTC
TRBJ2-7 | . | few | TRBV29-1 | CSVGRQAYEQYF | TGCAGCGTGGGACGGCAAGCCTACGAGCAGTACTTC
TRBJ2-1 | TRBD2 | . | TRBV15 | CATSRGSTSGTVEQFF | TGTGCCACCAGCAGGGGCTCGACTAGCGGGACGGTTGAGCAGTTCTTC
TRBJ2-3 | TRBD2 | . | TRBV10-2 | CASGTSGRADTQYF | TGCGCCAGCGGGACTAGCGGGAGGGCAGATACGCAGTATTTT
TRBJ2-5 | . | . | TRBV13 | CASSLEQVDRRGETQYF | TGTGCCAGCAGCTTAGAACAGGTGGACCGGAGGGGAGAGACCCAGTACTTC
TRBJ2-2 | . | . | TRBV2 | CATIPGNTGELFF | TGTGCCACCATTCCGGGGAACACCGGGGAGCTGTTTTTT
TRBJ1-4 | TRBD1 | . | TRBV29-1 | CSVDIQGAKLFF | TGCAGCGTTGATATACAGGGGGCGAAACTGTTTTTT
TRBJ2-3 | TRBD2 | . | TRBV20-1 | CSAGTSGRLLTDTQYF | TGCAGTGCAGGGACTAGCGGGAGACTTCTCACAGATACGCAGTATTTT
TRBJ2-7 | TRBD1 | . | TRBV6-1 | CASSIRDRVHEQYF | TGTGCCAGCAGTATCAGGGACAGGGTCCACGAGCAGTACTTC
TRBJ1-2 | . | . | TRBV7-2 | CASSLAGGLGYGYTF | TGTGCCAGCAGCTTAGCGGGGGGGCTAGGCTATGGCTACACCTTC
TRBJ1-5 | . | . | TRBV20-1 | CSARAGTNQPQHF | TGCAGTGCTAGGGCAGGGACCAATCAGCCCCAGCATTTT
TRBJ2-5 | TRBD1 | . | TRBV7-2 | CASSPRTGSETQYF | TGTGCCAGCAGCCCACGGACAGGGTCAGAGACCCAGTACTTC
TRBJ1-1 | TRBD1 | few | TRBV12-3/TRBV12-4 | CASTLVRRQGETEAFF | TGTGCCAGCACCCTAGTCCGGCGACAGGGAGAAACTGAAGCTTTCTTT
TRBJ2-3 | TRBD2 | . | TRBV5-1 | CASSGGLGGTTDTQYF | TGCGCCAGCAGCGGGGGACTAGGGGGAACCACAGATACGCAGTATTTT
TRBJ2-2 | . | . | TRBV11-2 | CASSPGLTNTGELFF | TGTGCCAGCAGCCCGGGGCTGACGAACACCGGGGAGCTGTTTTTT
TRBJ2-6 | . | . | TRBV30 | CAWATGNGANVLTF | TGTGCCTGGGCCACAGGGAACGGGGCCAACGTCCTGACTTTC
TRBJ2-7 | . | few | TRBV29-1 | CSVVLGNYEQYF | TGCAGCGTTGTGCTGGGGAACTACGAGCAGTACTTC
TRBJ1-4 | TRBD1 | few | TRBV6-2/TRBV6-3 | CASSQTGHEKLFF | TGTGCCAGCAGCCAGACAGGGCATGAAAAACTGTTTTTT
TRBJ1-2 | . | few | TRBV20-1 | CSAYTRETNYGYTF | TGCAGTGCATACACCCGGGAGACTAACTATGGCTACACCTTC
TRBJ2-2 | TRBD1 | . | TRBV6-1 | CASTVTGAGELFF | TGTGCCAGCACCGTCACAGGGGCCGGGGAGCTGTTTTTT
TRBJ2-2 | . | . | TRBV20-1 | CSVPSGGAGELFF | TGCAGTGTCCCTAGTGGAGGGGCCGGGGAGCTGTTTTTT
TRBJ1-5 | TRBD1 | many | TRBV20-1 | CSARSPGGGHF | TGCAGTGCTAGAAGTCCAGGGGGAGGGCATTTT
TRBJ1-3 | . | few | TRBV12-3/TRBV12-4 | CASSGYRAGNTIYF | TGTGCCAGCAGTGGATACAGGGCTGGAAACACCATATATTTT
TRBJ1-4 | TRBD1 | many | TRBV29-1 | CSVEDPRTGGEKLFF | TGCAGCGTTGAAGATCCCCGAACAGGGGGGGAAAAACTGTTTTTT
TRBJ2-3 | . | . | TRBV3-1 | CASSQVRGEGADTQYF | TGTGCCAGCAGCCAAGTGAGGGGAGAGGGCGCAGATACGCAGTATTTT
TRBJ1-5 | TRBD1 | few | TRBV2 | CASSEGIGNRGQDQPQHF | TGTGCCAGCAGTGAAGGCATAGGGAACAGGGGGCAAGATCAGCCCCAGCATTTT
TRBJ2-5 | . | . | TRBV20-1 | CSARQAKETQYF | TGCAGTGCCCGGCAAGCCAAAGAGACCCAGTACTTC
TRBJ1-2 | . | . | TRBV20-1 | CSASLGRAVSGYTF | TGCAGTGCTAGTCTCGGACGGGCAGTAAGCGGCTACACCTTC